Following are 7 T cell receptor beta chains from one sample sequenced in a study of T cell repertoires in cytomegalovirus infection. Antigens for these TCRs are unknown. TCRdb reprocessed the reads with MiXCR, giving one entry per CDR3 protein. Among 650,000 to 900,000 distinct CDR3 sequences listed, approximately 32% were seen once. The material sequenced was cultured CD8+ T cells from PBMCs, taken from culture after CMV antigen stimulation. These TCRs come from a human donor in good health (CMV status not recorded). Some clones in this sample may be carry-over from other donors' samples.

The sample holds one count of this clonotype. The V gene is TRBV12-3 or TRBV12-4, the J gene TRBJ2-7, with D possibly matching TRBD1 (6 bases). The ends were cut back, 3 bases at V and 3 bases at J, with 15 bases in the middle. CDR3 length: 15 residues. The CDR3 DNA sequence: TGTGCCAGCAGTTTCCACCGGGACATGGTCTACGAGCAGTACTTC. Amino acid sequence: CASSFHRDMVYEQYF.

The chain employs TRBV20-1 and TRBJ2-7; D remains unclear. This CDR3 is 14 amino acids long. Trimming took 3 bases from V and 0 from J, leaving 12 bases between them. Germline-derived CDR1 and CDR2 are DFQATT and SNEGSKA (reference sequence). As DNA, the CDR3 is TGCAGTGCTAGCAGTCCGCCGGTCTCCTACGAGCAGTACGTC. Protein sequence: CSASSPPVSYEQYV.

The chain employs TRBV7-6 and TRBJ2-1; no definite D call. Trimming shortened V by 5 bases and J by 10 bases, and 12 bases separated the two germline ends. This CDR3 is 12 amino acids long. Germline V gives CDR1 SGHVS, CDR2 FNYEAQ. DNA for the CDR3: TGTGCCAGCAGCCTTATCGGTCGGGAGCAGTTCTTC. Translating it yields CASSLIGREQFF.

V gene TRBV20-1 combines with J gene TRBJ2-7; D is unclear. This CDR3 spans 13 amino acids. The germline V gene encodes CDR1 DFQATT and CDR2 SNEGSKA (reference sequence). V dropped 3 bases and J dropped 2 bases, with 11 bases sitting between them. In DNA form, the CDR3 reads TGCAGTGCTAGCTCATCTGATACCTACGAGCAGTACGTC. As protein: CSASSSDTYEQYV.

This clonotype was counted between two and nine times. The chain is built from TRBV6-2 or TRBV6-3 and TRBJ2-7; D is unclear. Germline lookup yields CDR1 MNHEY and CDR2 SVGEGT. Trimming stripped 7 bases from V and 4 bases from J, with 8 bases between. The length of the CDR3 is 11 residues. The CDR3 DNA reads TGTGCCAGCATAACAGCTTACGAGCAGTACGTC. Protein product: CASITAYEQYV.

The V call is TRBV5-1, the J call TRBJ2-3, with D tentatively TRBD1 (5 bases). V shed 3 bases and J shed 2 bases, with 16 bases lying between them. The CDR3 is 16 residues long. Germline V gene lookup returns CDR1 SGHRS and CDR2 YFSETQ. CDR3 loop: CASSSTGRTYTDTQYF. CDR3 bases: TGCGCCAGCAGCTCAACAGGACGGACCTACACAGATACGCAGTATTTT.

The V and J genes are TRBV3-1 and TRBJ1-1, with a weak D call TRBD1 (6 bases). The ends were cut back, 4 bases at V and 6 bases at J, with 12 bases in the middle. Germline lookup yields CDR1 LGHDT and CDR2 YNNKEL (reference sequence). The CDR3 loop spans 13 amino acids. CDR3 sequence reads: CASSRWTEAEAFF. CDR3 DNA sequence: TGTGCCAGCAGCCGATGGACAGAAGCTGAAGCTTTCTTT.